This T cell receptor (beta chain) was sequenced for a study of breast tumors, draining lymph nodes, adjacent tissues. Axillary draining lymph nodes of breast cancer patients supplied the node samples. Broader study findings: Data fit most tumor T cells coming from lymph node, expanding in tumor. That most tumor T cells come from lymph nodes remained unproven. Tumor TCR diversity was below lymph nodes but above nontumor tissue.

V shed 7 bases and J 7 bases; nucleotides not matched to a gene: 20. Per the germline V gene, CDR1 is SNHLY and CDR2 is FYNNEI. The CDR3 contains 17 residues. Comment on this clonotype: The antigen is unknown.

TCRdb redid the calling of the multiplex PCR reads with MiXCR, one entry per CDR3 protein. The data show about 200,000 distinct CDR3 sequences, approximately 33% seen once. The origin of this receptor is a female donor with breast cancer. Some clones in this sample may be carry-over from other donors' samples. Material: axillary lymph node tissue. The rearrangement links TRBV2 to TRBJ2-5, with 8 bases fitting TRBD2. The CDR3 reads CASTERGPTGELATQYF. The CDR3 bases are TGTGCCAGCACGGAGCGGGGGCCCACCGGGGAGCTTGCGACCCAGTACTTC.